Shown below are 25 T cell receptor beta chains from a single sample sequenced in a study of shared clonotypes between healthy human individuals. Generated by immunoSEQ multiplex PCR, the TCRdb table keeps only in-frame clones and is missing some. This repertoire shows 2,500,000 or so clones, more than 85% found once; its top ten account for approximately 0.36%. The sequencing input was naive CD4+ T cells from PBMCs. The subset was: CD45RA+ positively selected. These receptors were obtained from a man younger than 30 in good health. Some clones in this sample may be carry-over from other donors' samples.

The V gene is TRBV4-2, the J gene TRBJ2-3, with 10 bases that match TRBD2. Germline V gives CDR1 LGHNA, CDR2 YNFKEQ. The length of the CDR3 is 16 residues. V lost 1 base, J lost 5 bases, and 6 bases stayed unmatched. The CDR3 region is CASSQVPSGSVDTQYF. The CDR3 DNA sequence: TGTGCCAGCAGCCAAGTTCCTAGCGGGAGCGTAGATACGCAGTATTTT.

This chain links TRBV7-2 with TRBJ2-7; 7 bases fit TRBD2. V lost 7 bases to trimming and J lost 2 bases; unmatched junction nucleotides: 8. CDR1 is SGHTA and CDR2 is FQGNSA in the germline V gene. The CDR3 spans 14 residues. Here the CDR3 DNA reads TGTGCCAGCAACCCGGGAGGCGGGCCCTACGAGCAGTACTTC. It specifies CASNPGGGPYEQYF.

The J gene is TRBJ2-1, the V gene TRBV11-2, with D possibly TRBD2 on 6 matching bases. The CDR3 sequence is 17 residues long. From germline, CDR1 is SGHAT and CDR2 FQNNGV. The V end lost 1 base, the J end lost 2 bases, and 15 bases lay between the germline ends. CDR3 region: CASSLVILDYTYNEQFF. CDR3 DNA sequence: TGTGCCAGCAGCTTAGTTATCCTGGACTACACCTACAATGAGCAGTTCTTC.

With regard to this clone: The same CDR3 arises from other DNA sequences in this sample as well. V is TRBV5-5 and J is TRBJ1-5, with TRBD1 matching over 7 bases. This CDR3 has 14 amino acids. The germline V gene has CDR1 SGHKS and CDR2 YYEKEE (reference sequence). The junction had 1 base not matched to a gene; V was cut back by 0 bases and J by 4 bases. The CDR3 DNA reads TGTGCCAGCAGCTTGGTGACAGGGAATCAGCCCCAGCATTTT. Translated, it gives CASSLVTGNQPQHF.

This clone was detected only once. The rearrangement links TRBV10-2 to TRBJ2-1; the match to TRBD2 covers 12 bases. Germline V CDR1 and CDR2: WSHSY, SAAADI. The V gene end was trimmed by 7 bases and the J gene end by 4 bases; junction bases not matched to a gene: 8. This CDR3 contains 16 residues. The CDR3 spells CASTPFTSGRYNEQFF. The CDR3 coding sequence is TGCGCCAGCACCCCCTTCACTAGCGGGAGGTACAATGAGCAGTTCTTC.

The genes are TRBV5-5 and TRBJ2-2, with 8 bases matching TRBD2. With V trimmed by 5 bases and J by 2 bases, 8 bases remained unmatched. CDR1 is SGHKS and CDR2 is YYEKEE in the germline V gene (reference sequence). The CDR3 sequence is 16 residues long. CDR3 residues: CASSPLAGTNTGELFF. For the CDR3, the DNA is TGTGCCAGCAGTCCCCTAGCGGGTACTAACACCGGGGAGCTGTTTTTT.

Concerning this clone: Other DNA sequences of this sample code for an identical CDR3. The chain is built from TRBV5-1 and TRBJ2-7; tentatively, D is TRBD1 (6 bases). Trimming cost V 1 base and J 3 bases, with 11 bases left between them. CDR1 is SGHRS and CDR2 is YFSETQ in the germline V gene. The CDR3 runs to 14 residues. The chain's CDR3 is CASSLLQGNYEQYF. In DNA form, the CDR3 reads TGCGCCAGCAGCTTGTTACAGGGAAACTACGAGCAGTACTTC. Using reference TRBV5-1 and TRBJ2-7 for the parts outside the CDR3, the full variable domain is KAGVTQTPRYLIKTRGQQVTLSCSPISGHRSVSWYQQTPGQGLQFLFEYFSETQRNKGNFPGRFSGRQFSNSRSEMNVSTLELGDSALYLCASSLLQGNYEQYFGPGTRLTVT.

J is TRBJ2-7 and V is TRBV10-3; 10 bases fit TRBD2. Germline V gene data show CDR1 as ENHRY and CDR2 as SYGVKD. The CDR3 is 14 amino acids. Unmatched junction bases numbered 8, after V lost 1 base and J lost 11 bases. Written as DNA, the CDR3 is TGTGCCATCAGTGAGTTGCCTAGCGGGAGACCGGAGTACTTC. Translating gives CAISELPSGRPEYF.

The chain is built from TRBV28 and TRBJ2-5; 7 bases agree with TRBD2. V gave up 2 bases and J gave up 5 bases; unmatched junction bases: 11. Germline CDR1 MDHEN, CDR2 SYDVKM. The CDR3 is made up of 16 amino acids. CDR3 bases: TGTGCCAGCAGTTTAAATCTAGCGGTAGCGGGCGAGACCCAGTACTTC. This translates into CASSLNLAVAGETQYF. The whole variable domain, filled in from reference TRBV28 and TRBJ2-5, reads DVKVTQSSRYLVKRTGEKVFLECVQDMDHENMFWYRQDPGLGLRLIYFSYDVKMKEKGDIPEGYSVSREKKERFSLILESASTNQTSMYLCASSLNLAVAGETQYFGPGTRLLVL.

The V and J genes are TRBV18 and TRBJ2-7; either TRBD1 or TRBD2 may supply D (5 bases each). Looked up from germline, CDR1 is KGHSH and CDR2 is LQKENI. The CDR3 length is 14 residues. Trimming cost V 3 bases and J 3 bases, with 12 bases left between them. The CDR3: CASSPDTEGYEQYF. CDR3 sequence (DNA): TGTGCCAGCTCACCGGACACCGAGGGCTACGAGCAGTACTTC.

This clone was observed a few times. This sample includes further DNA sequences coding for the same CDR3. The chain carries TRBV28 and TRBJ1-5; D is unresolved. The V end lost 6 bases, the J end lost 5 bases, and 8 bases lay between the germline ends. CDR1 and CDR2 (germline): MDHEN, SYDVKM. This CDR3 has 12 amino acids. CDR3 sequence: CASSRPHQPQHF. The CDR3 DNA follows: TGTGCCAGCAGCCGCCCCCATCAGCCCCAGCATTTT. The whole variable domain, filled in from reference TRBV28 and TRBJ1-5, reads DVKVTQSSRYLVKRTGEKVFLECVQDMDHENMFWYRQDPGLGLRLIYFSYDVKMKEKGDIPEGYSVSREKKERFSLILESASTNQTSMYLCASSRPHQPQHFGDGTRLSIL.

This clone was observed a handful of times. The chain is built from TRBV29-1 and TRBJ1-1, with 12 bases aligning to TRBD1. This CDR3 is 15 amino acids long. The V gene end was trimmed by 3 bases and the J gene end by 1 base; junction bases not matched to a gene: 3. The germline gives CDR1 SQVTM, CDR2 ANQGSEA. The CDR3 reads CSVEGTGGGNTEAFF. CDR3 nucleotides: TGCAGCGTTGAGGGGACAGGGGGCGGGAACACTGAAGCTTTCTTT.

As regards this clone: The sample contains more than one DNA sequence encoding this CDR3. The chain carries TRBV7-3 and TRBJ2-5; D remains unclear. The germline V and J ends were trimmed by 3 bases and 5 bases, with 10 bases remaining between them. The CDR3 has 13 amino acids. Germline CDR1 and CDR2: SGHTA and FQGTGA. The CDR3 loop reads CASSFSGSETQYF. The CDR3 nucleotides are TGTGCCAGCAGCTTTTCAGGAAGCGAGACCCAGTACTTC.

This rearrangement joins TRBV27 to TRBJ2-1; 7 nucleotides match TRBD1. CDR3 size: 15 residues. V dropped 7 bases and J dropped 5; count of bases not matched to a gene: 11. Germline loops: CDR1 MNHEY, CDR2 SMNVEV (reference sequence). As DNA, the CDR3 is TGTGCCAGCACTAAACCCGGGACAGTTAACAATGAGCAGTTCTTC. Protein sequence: CASTKPGTVNNEQFF.

A few counts support this clone. The CDR3 DNA reads TGTGCCAGTAGTACGGCAGGGGGCACTGAAGCTTTCTTT. It is translated as CASSTAGGTEAFF. The V gene is TRBV19, the J gene TRBJ1-1; 7 bases map to TRBD1. CDR3 length equals 13 residues. The junction had 3 bases not matched to a gene; V was cut back by 4 bases and J by 4 bases. Germline V gene sequence: CDR1 LNHDA, CDR2 SQIVND (reference sequence).

This chain uses TRBV28 with TRBJ2-7; TRBD2 agrees at 7 bases. Unmatched junction bases numbered 7, after V lost 5 bases and J lost 0 bases. The CDR3 loop spans 15 amino acids. Looked up from germline, CDR1 is MDHEN and CDR2 is SYDVKM. This CDR3 is CASSPGLGYSYEQYF. In DNA form, the CDR3 reads TGTGCCAGCAGTCCTGGACTAGGGTACTCCTACGAGCAGTACTTC.

This clone was recorded a few times. The rearrangement uses TRBV30 and TRBJ1-1; D is uncertain. The length of the CDR3 is 11 residues. Germline assignment: CDR1 GTSNPN and CDR2 SVGIG (reference sequence). V dropped 4 bases and J dropped 1 base, with 4 bases sitting between them. The CDR3 region is CAWKANTEAFF. The CDR3 region has the DNA TGTGCCTGGAAGGCGAACACTGAAGCTTTCTTT.

The rearrangement links TRBV28 to TRBJ2-3; D tentatively fits TRBD1 or TRBD2 (6 bases each). The V gene lost 7 bases and the J gene lost 6 bases, with 17 bases spanning the gap. The CDR3 extends over 14 amino acids. Germline values: CDR1 MDHEN, CDR2 SYDVKM. The CDR3 bases are TGTGCCAGCACCCGAGGGGGGACCCTTGATACGCAGTATTTT. The encoded protein is CASTRGGTLDTQYF.

The chain links TRBV18 to TRBJ2-1; D is undetermined. This CDR3 has 19 amino acids. The germline CDR1 and CDR2 sequences are KGHSH and LQKENI. The V and J ends lost 6 bases and 4 bases respectively, with 28 bases between them. CDR3 DNA sequence: TGTGCCAGCTCGGGTGCGACCTCCGGCGGCGGAGTGCAGTACAATGAGCAGTTCTTC. This encodes CASSGATSGGGVQYNEQFF.

This rearrangement joins TRBV11-2 to TRBJ2-5; possibly TRBD1 for D (5 bases). The J call may be in error: the DNA end matches TRBJ2-7 better. This CDR3 is 15 amino acids long. CDR1 SGHAT and CDR2 FQNNGV come from the germline V gene. In DNA form, the CDR3 reads TGTGCCAGCAGCTTCGGTGGGGCAAGCTCCTACGAGCAGTACTTC. It yields the protein CASSFGGASSYEQYF.

The V and J genes are TRBV5-5 and TRBJ2-7, with 9 bases aligning to TRBD1. CDR1 is SGHKS, CDR2 YYEKEE, per germline (reference sequence). The CDR3 length is 14 residues. The ends lost 3 bases at V and 2 bases at J; junction bases unmatched: 3. CDR3 loop: CASSWTGDPYEQYF. In DNA form, the CDR3 reads TGTGCCAGCAGCTGGACAGGGGACCCCTACGAGCAGTACTTC.

The chain joins TRBV7-2 to TRBJ1-1; D unclear. This CDR3 comprises 13 residues. Trimming left V 1 base short and J 2 bases short, with 5 bases between. Germline values: CDR1 SGHTA, CDR2 FQGNSA. The CDR3 bases are TGTGCCAGCAGCTTAGTAATCAACACTGAAGCTTTCTTT. It encodes CASSLVINTEAFF.

The chain joins TRBV27 to TRBJ2-7; D uncertain. Trimming pared 5 bases from V and 3 bases from J, leaving 11 bases between. In germline, CDR1 is MNHEY, CDR2 SMNVEV (reference sequence). The CDR3 spans 13 residues. This CDR3 is CASSPFGGYEQYF. As DNA, the CDR3 is TGTGCCAGCAGTCCATTTGGCGGCTACGAGCAGTACTTC.

This clone was found once. Other DNA sequences from this sample encode an identical CDR3 as well. The chain couples TRBV28 to TRBJ1-4; D possibly corresponds to TRBD1 (5 bases). CDR1 is MDHEN, CDR2 SYDVKM, per germline. V gave up 2 bases and J gave up 10 bases, with 8 bases separating them. The CDR3 runs 12 residues. The CDR3 nucleotides are TGTGCCAGCAGTTTAAGGCAGGGAAAACTGTTTTTT. Translating gives CASSLRQGKLFF.

The chain couples TRBV9 to TRBJ1-4; 8 positions match TRBD1. V gave up 4 bases and J gave up 8 bases; unmatched junction bases: 13. Germline loops: CDR1 SGDLS, CDR2 YYNGEE. The CDR3 is made up of 16 amino acids. Here the CDR3 DNA reads TGTGCCAGCAGCCCAAGTCTTCAGGGGGCTCAGGAAAAACTGTTTTTT. This translates into CASSPSLQGAQEKLFF.